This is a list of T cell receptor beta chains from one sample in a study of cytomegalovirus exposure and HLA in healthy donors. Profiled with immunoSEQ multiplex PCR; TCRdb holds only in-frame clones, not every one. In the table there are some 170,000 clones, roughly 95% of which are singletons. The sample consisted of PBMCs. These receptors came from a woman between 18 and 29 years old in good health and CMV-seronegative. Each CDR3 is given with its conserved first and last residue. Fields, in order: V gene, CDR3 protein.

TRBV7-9	CASSSTGTRGYTF
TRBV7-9	CASSLPWTGRAKNIQYF
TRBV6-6	CASTTTGSYEQYF
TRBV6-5	CASSYWGQGVGYTF
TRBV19	CATRQGFVDGYTF
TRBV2	CASHGVLAGGHTDTQYF
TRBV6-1	CASSEIGQMNTEAFF
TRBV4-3	CASSQNPDRDPYEQYF
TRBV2	CASSERGATSGANVLTF
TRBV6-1	CASRKPGQGFEQFF
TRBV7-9	CASSLPRGAPHEQFF
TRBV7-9	CASSPAGDIANTGELFF
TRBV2	CASRAGNGNQPQHF
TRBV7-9	CASSLRLAGDTGELFF
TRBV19	CASSDTGKYSTDTQYF
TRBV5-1	CASSRLSSGGGLNEQFF
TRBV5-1	CASSVELASNEQFF
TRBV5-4	CASSFGQSSYEQYF
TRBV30	CAWSGDSTDTQYF
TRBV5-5	CASSTGLAGVASTDTQYF
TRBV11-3	CASSKGAPNTIYF
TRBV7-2	CASSSGSVTDTQYF
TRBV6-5	CASSYSAWTPGELFF
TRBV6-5	CASSYRGGGNTIYF
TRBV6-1	CAARDSNTGELFF
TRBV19	CASSPVLRSSESNQPQHF
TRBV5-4	CASRPLGQGSYEQYF
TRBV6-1	CASSGDRGVYEQYF
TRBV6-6	CASSYSGGSNEQFF
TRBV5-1	CASSPVGGHGYTF
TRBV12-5	CASGIIVDRAPYEQYF
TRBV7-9	CASSLAGRGSGYTF
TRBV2	CASSEGTSGNQETQYF